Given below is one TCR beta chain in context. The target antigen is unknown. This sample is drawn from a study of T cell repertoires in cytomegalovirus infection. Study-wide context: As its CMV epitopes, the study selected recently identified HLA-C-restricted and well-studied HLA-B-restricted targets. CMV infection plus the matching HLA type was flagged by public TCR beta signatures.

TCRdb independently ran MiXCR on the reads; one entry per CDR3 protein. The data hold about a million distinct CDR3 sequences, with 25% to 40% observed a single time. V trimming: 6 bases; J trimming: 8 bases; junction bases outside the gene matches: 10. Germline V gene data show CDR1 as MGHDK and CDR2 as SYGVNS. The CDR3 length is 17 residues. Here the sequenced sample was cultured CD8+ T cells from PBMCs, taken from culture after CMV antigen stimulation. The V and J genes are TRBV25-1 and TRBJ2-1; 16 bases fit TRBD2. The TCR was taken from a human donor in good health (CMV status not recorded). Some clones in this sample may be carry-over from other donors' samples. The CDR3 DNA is TGTGCCAGCAGCCCGGGACTAGCGGGGGGGCAGTTTTATGAGCAGTTCTTC. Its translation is CASSPGLAGGQFYEQFF.